One T cell receptor beta chain is described in this entry. CDR3 length: 15 amino acids. Losses at the gene ends were 4 bases for V and 3 bases for J; bases not matched to a gene: 11. Per the germline V gene, CDR1 is SQVTM and CDR2 is ANQGSEA. The data originate from a study of blood T cell repertoires in COVID-19. Here immunoSEQ multiplex PCR was the method, and the copy in TCRdb shows in-frame clones only, minus some. The data show 200,000 to 250,000 clones, with about 80% seen just once and around 6.8% held by the top ten. The clonotype was recovered from a woman between 45 and 65 years old with acute or convalescent COVID-19. Sequenced input: peripheral blood. This chain uses TRBV29-1 with TRBJ2-7; 8 bases match TRBD1. The CDR3 loop reads CSVVYDRGESYEQYF. CDR3 DNA: TGCAGCGTTGTTTATGACAGGGGTGAAAGCTACGAGCAGTACTTC.